This TCR beta chain comes out of a study of T cells in Graves' hyperthyroidism and ophthalmopathy. Whole-study results and caveats: Using 13 V-J features, a model discriminated ophthalmopathy from stable hyperthyroidism. Most thyroid clonotypes that were expanded above 0.001 also turned up in blood.

The study based diagnoses on clinical symptoms, serum thyroxine and TRAb, thyroid ultrasound and orbital computed tomography. Amplified regions were TCR beta CDR3 sequences from RNA transcripts. Primed by the HTBI set, a first-round RT-PCR was run on the TCR CDR3. TCRdb processed the multiplex PCR reads anew with MiXCR; each CDR3 protein has one entry. The repertoire holds more than 500,000 distinct CDR3 sequences, around 50% seen once, with 44% in the top ten. V was shortened by 5 bases and J by 6 bases, with 13 bases between the two germline ends. The CDR3 runs 13 residues. Germline CDR1 and CDR2: SGHVS and FNYEAQ. A remark on this clonotype: What it recognizes is unknown.

The receptor was isolated from an adult woman with Graves' disease, either hyperthyroidism or ophthalmopathy (not recorded which). Sequenced input: peripheral blood or thyroid tissue (not recorded which). V gene TRBV7-6 combines with J gene TRBJ1-1, with D possibly TRBD1 on 5 matching bases. CDR3 sequence (DNA): TGTGCCAGCAGCCCCCCCGGGGCCTCTGAAGCTTTCTTT. Translating it yields CASSPPGASEAFF.